Following are 13 T cell receptor beta chains from one sample sequenced in a study of multiple sclerosis patients with progressive multifocal leukoencephalopathy. Specified time point: time of PML onset. Sequencing was performed with immunoSEQ multiplex PCR; in TCRdb, only in-frame clones are kept and a portion is missing. The table has 30,000 or so clones, around 85% seen once. Material: PBMCs, obtained from a patient treated with natalizumab. These receptors were taken from a woman aged 30 to 39 with progressive multifocal leukoencephalopathy.

The chain is built from TRBV2 and TRBJ2-7; 8 bases are shared with TRBD1. Trimming cost V 2 bases and J 5 bases; bases outside gene matches: 5. The germline V gene encodes CDR1 SNHLY and CDR2 FYNNEI. This CDR3 region has 14 residues. This CDR3 reads CASSETTGGNEQYF. The CDR3 DNA reads as TGTGCCAGCAGTGAAACTACAGGGGGGAACGAGCAGTACTTC.

The J gene is TRBJ1-3, the V gene TRBV9; 7 bases map to TRBD1. This CDR3 has 14 residues. The ends lost 4 bases at V and 3 bases at J; junction bases unmatched: 4. CDR1 is SGDLS, CDR2 YYNGEE, per germline. The CDR3, as DNA: TGTGCCAGCAGCCTGACAGGGAGTGGAAACACCATATATTTT. It codes for CASSLTGSGNTIYF.

This chain uses TRBV15 with TRBJ2-3; 9 bases align to TRBD2. Germline V CDR1 and CDR2: LNHNV, YYDKDF (reference sequence). V shed 1 base and J 1 base; nucleotides not matched to a gene: 0. This CDR3 comprises 15 residues. The CDR3 region has the DNA TGTGCCACCAGCAGAGGACTAGCGGGCACAGATACGCAGTATTTT. This encodes CATSRGLAGTDTQYF.

This chain connects TRBV18 to TRBJ1-1, with unresolved D. V dropped 3 bases and J dropped 1 base, with 6 bases sitting between them. The germline CDR1 and CDR2 sequences are KGHSH and LQKENI. This CDR3 has 13 amino acids. CDR3 DNA: TGTGCCAGCTCACCGGGCAAGAACACTGAAGCTTTCTTT. It codes for CASSPGKNTEAFF.

This chain links TRBV2 with TRBJ1-1; D ambiguous. Germline V lookup: CDR1 SNHLY, CDR2 FYNNEI. The CDR3 spans 14 residues. V was cut by 5 bases and J by 9 bases, with 19 bases left in between. CDR3 amino acids: CASSLGNGPGQAFF. The DNA for the CDR3 is TGTGCCAGCAGTCTGGGGAACGGGCCTGGCCAAGCTTTCTTT. Using reference TRBV2 and TRBJ1-1 for the parts outside the CDR3, the full variable domain is EPEVTQTPSHQVTQMGQEVILRCVPISNHLYFYWYRQILGQKVEFLVSFYNNEISEKSEIFDDQFSVERPDGSNFTLKIRSTKLEDSAMYFCASSLGNGPGQAFFGQGTRLTVV.

This chain connects TRBV11-2 to TRBJ2-1, with D maybe TRBD2 (7 bases). The germline CDR1 and CDR2 sequences are SGHAT and FQNNGV. The CDR3 totals 14 residues. V lost 3 bases and J lost 5, with 11 bases in between. This chain's CDR3 is CASSFPGGNNEQFF. As DNA, the CDR3 is TGTGCCAGCAGCTTCCCGGGGGGCAACAATGAGCAGTTCTTC.

The CDR3 spells CASQEANYGYTF. CDR3 bases: TGTGCCAGCCAGGAAGCTAACTATGGCTACACCTTC. This chain uses TRBV28 with TRBJ1-2; no clear D. The CDR3 spans 12 residues. Trimming cost V 8 bases and J 0 bases, with 7 bases left between them. The germline gives CDR1 MDHEN, CDR2 SYDVKM.

A few counts support this clone. This chain connects TRBV19 to TRBJ1-3; D gene unclear. The CDR3 is 13 residues long. Trimming pared 8 bases from V and 0 bases from J, leaving 8 bases between. Per the germline V gene, CDR1 is LNHDA and CDR2 is SQIVND (reference sequence). The CDR3 DNA sequence: TGTGCCAGTTTTCCTCTCTCTGGAAACACCATATATTTT. It yields the protein CASFPLSGNTIYF.

V is TRBV15 and J is TRBJ1-4; possible D gene TRBD1, 5 bases. V gave up 1 base and J gave up 6 bases, with 9 bases separating them. Germline CDR1 LNHNV, CDR2 YYDKDF (reference sequence). This CDR3 contains 14 residues. In nucleotides, the CDR3 is TGTGCCACCAGCAGAGTTCGGGGGGATGAAAAACTGTTTTTT. This sequence encodes CATSRVRGDEKLFF.

This clone was counted a few times. This chain links TRBV27 with TRBJ2-1, with D uncertain. This CDR3 spans 15 amino acids. The germline V gene has CDR1 MNHEY and CDR2 SMNVEV (reference sequence). V shed 5 bases and J shed 8 bases, with 19 bases lying between them. Here the CDR3 DNA reads TGTGCCAGCAGTCCTCTTGGCGGCCCAATGGATGAGCAGTTCTTC. This translates into CASSPLGGPMDEQFF.

This rearrangement joins TRBV5-1 to TRBJ2-1; D not resolved. Germline-derived CDR1 and CDR2 are SGHRS and YFSETQ. V lost 5 bases and J 2 bases, leaving 14 bases between the germline ends. The length of the CDR3 is 15 residues. CDR3 residues: CASRPDSAPYNEQFF. The DNA of the CDR3 is TGCGCCAGCAGGCCTGACTCCGCTCCCTACAATGAGCAGTTCTTC.

The gene calls are TRBV19 and TRBJ2-2; no definite D call. Germline CDR1 and CDR2: LNHDA and SQIVND (reference sequence). The CDR3 contains 18 residues. The V end lost 4 bases, the J end lost 1 base, and 19 bases lay between the germline ends. DNA for the CDR3: TGTGCCAGTAGTACCCCCTCGACGGAACGATTGAACACCGGGGAGCTGTTTTTT. Translation gives CASSTPSTERLNTGELFF.

The chain uses TRBV21-1 and TRBJ2-2; the listed D gene, TRBD2, was not tested against the DNA. TRBV21-1 is a pseudogene locus. The CDR3 sequence is 17 residues long. The CDR3 coding sequence is TGTGCCAGCAGCAAAATGGTCGGGAGAAAAATCCCCGGGGAGCTGTTTTTT. This codes for CASSKMVGRKIPGELFF.